The T cell receptor beta chain under discussion was sequenced for a study of regulatory T cells in long-lasting Graves disease. Combining iRepertoire HTBI primers with Arm-PCR of CDR3 regions, the authors built TCR beta libraries. TCRdb re-derived calls from the multiplex PCR reads in MiXCR, one entry per CDR3 protein. Of hundreds of thousands of distinct CDR3 sequences in the sample, around 17% were seen once. V was trimmed by 1 base and J by 6 bases, leaving 9 bases between them. The germline gives CDR1 SGDLS, CDR2 YYNGEE. The CDR3 covers 13 residues. The time point is: newly diagnosed GD, antithyroid drugs for less than 3 months. Making the TCR library involved RNA that had been extracted from PBMCs. Separately, the same data were catalogued under a study of T cells in Graves' hyperthyroidism and ophthalmopathy. That source adds: Within blood appeared most thyroid clonotypes that had expanded above 0.001.

This receptor was taken from a woman in her 30s with Graves disease. The chain couples TRBV9 to TRBJ2-3; D gene ambiguous. The starting material was peripheral blood mononuclear cells (PBMCs), obtained at new diagnosis, from a patient treated with antithyroid drugs. DNA of the CDR3: TGTGCCAGCAGCGTAATGGTCGAGGATACGCAGTATTTT. This translates into CASSVMVEDTQYF.